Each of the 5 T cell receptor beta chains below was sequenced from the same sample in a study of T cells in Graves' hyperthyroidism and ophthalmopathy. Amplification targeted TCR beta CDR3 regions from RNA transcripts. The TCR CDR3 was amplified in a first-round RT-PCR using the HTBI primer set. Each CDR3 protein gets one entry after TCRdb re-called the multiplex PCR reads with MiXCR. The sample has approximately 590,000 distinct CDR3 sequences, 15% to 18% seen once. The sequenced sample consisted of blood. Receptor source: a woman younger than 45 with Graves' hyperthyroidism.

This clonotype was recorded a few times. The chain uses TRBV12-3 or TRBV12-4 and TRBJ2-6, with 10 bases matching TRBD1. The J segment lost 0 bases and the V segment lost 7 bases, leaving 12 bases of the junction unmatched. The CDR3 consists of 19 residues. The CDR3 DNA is TGTGCCAGCACTTCCGATTGGGGACAGGGGTACTCTGGGGCCAACGTCCTGACTTTC. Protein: CASTSDWGQGYSGANVLTF.

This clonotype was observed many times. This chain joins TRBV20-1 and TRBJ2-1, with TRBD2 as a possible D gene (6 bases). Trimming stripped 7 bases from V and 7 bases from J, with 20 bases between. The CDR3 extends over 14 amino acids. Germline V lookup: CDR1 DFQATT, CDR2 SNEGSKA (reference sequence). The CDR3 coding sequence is TGCAGTGTCTTAGGGCGGGAAGGGTCTAATGAGCAGTTCTTC. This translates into CSVLGREGSNEQFF.

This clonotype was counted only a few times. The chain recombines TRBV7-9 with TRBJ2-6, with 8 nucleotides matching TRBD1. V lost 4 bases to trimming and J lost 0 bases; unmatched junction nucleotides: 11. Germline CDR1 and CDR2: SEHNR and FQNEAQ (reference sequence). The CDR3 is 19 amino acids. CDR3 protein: CASSSPDRGPDSGANVLTF. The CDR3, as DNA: TGTGCCAGCAGCTCTCCCGACAGGGGACCCGACTCTGGGGCCAACGTCCTGACTTTC.

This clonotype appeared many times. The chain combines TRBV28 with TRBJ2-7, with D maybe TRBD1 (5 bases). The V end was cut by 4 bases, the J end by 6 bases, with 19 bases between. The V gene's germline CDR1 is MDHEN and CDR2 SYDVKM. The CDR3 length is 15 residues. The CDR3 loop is CASSSPRARTLEQYF. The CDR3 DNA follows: TGTGCCAGCAGTTCTCCCAGGGCCCGTACTCTCGAGCAGTACTTC.

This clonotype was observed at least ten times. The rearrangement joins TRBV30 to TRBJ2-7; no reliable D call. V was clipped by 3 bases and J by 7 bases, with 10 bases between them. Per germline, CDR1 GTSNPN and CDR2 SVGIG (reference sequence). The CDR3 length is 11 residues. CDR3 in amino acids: CAWSQTPEQYF. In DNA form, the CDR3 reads TGTGCCTGGAGCCAAACGCCGGAGCAGTACTTC.